Following are 29 T cell receptor beta chains from one sample sequenced in a study of T cell repertoires in cytomegalovirus infection. From the reads, TCRdb called clonotypes with MiXCR, one entry per CDR3 protein. The profile shows some 320,000 distinct CDR3 sequences, 9.5% of them singletons. Source material: PBMCs. These receptor sequences come from a human donor in good health (CMV status not recorded). Some clones in this sample may be carry-over from other donors' samples.

The sample holds a few counts of this clonotype. This rearrangement joins TRBV18 to TRBJ1-1; no definite D call. Between the trimmed V and J ends, which lost 3 bases and 3 bases, there was a span of 11 bases. The CDR3 is made up of 14 amino acids. CDR1 KGHSH and CDR2 LQKENI come from the germline V gene. CDR3: CASSPKLSDTEAFF. The DNA of the CDR3 is TGTGCCAGCTCACCTAAGTTGTCGGACACTGAAGCTTTCTTT.

This chain uses TRBV6-6 with TRBJ2-7, with D possibly being TRBD2 (5 bases). Germline CDR1 reads MNHNY; CDR2 reads SVGAGI (reference sequence). V was pared by 8 bases and J by 1 base, with 15 bases between. CDR3 size: 14 residues. The CDR3 sequence is CASRGRARSYEQYF. In DNA, the CDR3 is TGTGCCAGCCGAGGGCGGGCCCGATCCTACGAGCAGTACTTC.

This clonotype was found a few times. The gene calls are TRBV6-2 or TRBV6-3 and TRBJ2-1, with 9 bases matching TRBD2. CDR1 and CDR2 (germline): MNHEY, SVGEGT. The CDR3 loop spans 15 amino acids. Trimming took 7 bases from V and 4 from J; bases not matched to a gene: 8. The CDR3 nucleotides are TGTGCCAGCAAATCTATAGCGGGAGTTTACAATGAGCAGTTCTTC. The encoded protein is CASKSIAGVYNEQFF.

In this sample, this clonotype turned up a few times. The chain couples TRBV28 to TRBJ1-5, with D uncertain. This CDR3 is 16 amino acids long. V was trimmed by 2 bases and J by 3 bases, leaving 14 bases between them. Germline V gene data show CDR1 as MDHEN and CDR2 as SYDVKM. CDR3 DNA sequence: TGTGCCAGCAGTTTAGATTTCCGGGCAGTCAATCAGCCCCAGCATTTT. It translates to CASSLDFRAVNQPQHF.

V is TRBV7-6 and J is TRBJ2-7, with 7 bases matching TRBD2. The CDR3 totals 14 residues. Germline assignment: CDR1 SGHVS and CDR2 FNYEAQ. V shed 4 bases, J shed 6 bases, and the junction held 9 bases outside the gene matches. CDR3 nucleotide sequence: TGTGCCAGCAGCTGGGGAGGGGAATGGACCGAGCAGTACTTC. It specifies CASSWGGEWTEQYF.

The chain recombines TRBV28 with TRBJ2-3; D gene uncertain. Trimming shortened V by 7 bases and J by 3 bases, and 14 bases separated the two germline ends. Germline assignment: CDR1 MDHEN and CDR2 SYDVKM. CDR3 size: 14 residues. The CDR3 nucleotides read TGTGCCAGCACCCCATGGCCCGGGACAGATACGCAGTATTTT. Its protein is CASTPWPGTDTQYF.

The table lists this clonotype with many counts. The rearrangement joins TRBV7-2 to TRBJ1-3; the D gene is possibly TRBD1 (6 bases). The germline V gene has CDR1 SGHTA and CDR2 FQGNSA. Trimming cost V 5 bases and J 1 base, with 12 bases left between them. This CDR3 is 15 amino acids long. CDR3 sequence reads: CASSAEGGSGNTIYF. CDR3 DNA sequence: TGTGCCAGCAGCGCGGAGGGGGGGTCTGGAAACACCATATATTTT.

A few counts support this clonotype. CDR3 sequence (DNA): TGCAGTGCTAGCAGTCAGCTCGACTATGGCTACACCTTC. This encodes CSASSQLDYGYTF. The V and J genes are TRBV20-1 and TRBJ1-2; D ambiguous. The V gene lost 3 bases and the J gene lost 3 bases, with 11 bases spanning the gap. The CDR3 totals 13 residues. Germline CDR1 and CDR2: DFQATT and SNEGSKA (reference sequence).

This clonotype was picked up one time. This sequence may be a read error, since a much larger clone differs from it by one base. The chain employs TRBV7-8 and TRBJ1-2, with 8 bases that match TRBD1. CDR3 length: 16 amino acids. V lost 5 bases, J lost 3 bases, and 11 bases stayed unmatched. CDR1 and CDR2 from the germline V gene are SGHVS and FQNEAQ. CDR3 sequence (DNA): TGTGCCAGCAGCCTTCGGACAGGGAATACTGACTATGGCTACACCTTC. As protein: CASSLRTGNTDYGYTF.

A few counts support this clonotype. J is TRBJ2-7 and V is TRBV24-1; the match to TRBD2 covers 8 bases. J gave up 3 bases and V 0 bases, and 24 bases lay outside the gene matches. CDR3 size: 22 residues. CDR1 and CDR2 from the germline V gene are KGHDR and SFDVKD. The CDR3 spells CATSDLLWEREKAPWECYEQYF. The DNA of the CDR3 is TGTGCCACCAGTGATTTGCTTTGGGAGCGGGAGAAAGCGCCCTGGGAATGCTACGAGCAGTACTTC.

This clonotype was observed many times. The CDR3 loop is CASSVRDSYGYTF. CDR3 DNA sequence: TGTGCCAGCAGCGTCCGGGACAGCTATGGCTACACCTTC. J is TRBJ1-2 and V is TRBV5-4, with 7 bases identical to TRBD1. With V trimmed by 4 bases and J by 4 bases, 4 bases remained unmatched. The germline V gene has CDR1 SGHNT and CDR2 YYREEE (reference sequence). The CDR3 extends over 13 amino acids.

This clonotype was seen many times. Here the CDR3 reads CASGPLGGGTDTQYF. CDR3 coding DNA: TGTGCCAGCGGCCCTCTGGGCGGGGGCACAGATACGCAGTATTTT. This chain connects TRBV7-9 to TRBJ2-3, with a weak D call TRBD2 (6 bases). The CDR3 consists of 15 residues. Looked up from germline, CDR1 is SEHNR and CDR2 is FQNEAQ (reference sequence). The V and J ends lost 8 bases and 1 base respectively, with 16 bases between them.

In DNA form, the CDR3 reads TGCAGTGCTTTTACAGAGGTGAACAATCAGCCCCAGCATTTT. The encoded protein is CSAFTEVNNQPQHF. The V call is TRBV20-1, the J call TRBJ1-5; no reliable D call. Trimming took 5 bases from V and 3 from J, leaving 14 bases between them. Germline lookup yields CDR1 DFQATT and CDR2 SNEGSKA (reference sequence). The length of the CDR3 is 14 residues.

This clonotype was seen many times. The J gene is TRBJ2-1, the V gene TRBV12-5; 9 nucleotides match TRBD2. CDR1 LGHNT and CDR2 FRNRAP come from the germline V gene. The V segment lost 0 bases and the J segment 8 bases; nucleotides outside the gene matches: 8. This CDR3 region has 16 residues. The chain's CDR3 is CASGLVQGGRVHEQFF. In nucleotides, the CDR3 is TGTGCTAGTGGTTTGGTACAAGGCGGGAGGGTCCATGAGCAGTTCTTC.

This clonotype was picked up many times. The chain combines TRBV7-2 with TRBJ1-6, with D possibly TRBD1 on 5 matching bases. V lost 0 bases to trimming and J lost 6 bases, with 12 bases between them. Germline V gene lookup returns CDR1 SGHTA and CDR2 FQGNSA. CDR3 size: 16 residues. The CDR3 spells CASSLASDRSNSPLHF. The DNA of the CDR3 is TGTGCCAGCAGCTTAGCAAGTGACAGAAGTAATTCACCCCTCCACTTT.

This clonotype was detected only a few times. The rearrangement joins TRBV6-1 to TRBJ1-1; D might be TRBD1 (5 bases). This CDR3 has 13 residues. V lost 6 bases, J lost 8 bases, and 16 bases lay in between. CDR1 is MNHNS, CDR2 SASEGT, per germline. As DNA, the CDR3 is TGTGCCAGCAGGCCCTTTATAACAGGCGAAGCTTTCTTT. Translating it yields CASRPFITGEAFF.

This clonotype was detected only a few times. The rearrangement uses TRBV28 and TRBJ1-4; TRBD1 might be the D (5 bases). V was shortened by 3 bases and J by 3 bases, with 11 bases between the two germline ends. This CDR3 comprises 15 residues. Germline values: CDR1 MDHEN, CDR2 SYDVKM. CDR3 in amino acids: CASSFGGTANEKLFF. The CDR3 DNA follows: TGTGCCAGCAGTTTTGGCGGGACGGCTAATGAAAAACTGTTTTTT.

The V gene is TRBV28, the J gene TRBJ2-7; D perhaps matches TRBD2 (5 bases). Germline CDR1 is MDHEN and CDR2 is SYDVKM. V shed 3 bases and J shed 3 bases, with 12 bases lying between them. The CDR3 extends over 14 amino acids. The CDR3 protein is CASSLGVGNYEQYF. The CDR3 DNA sequence: TGTGCCAGCAGTTTGGGAGTCGGTAACTACGAGCAGTACTTC.

The V gene is TRBV19, the J gene TRBJ1-2, with D unresolved. CDR3 size: 14 residues. Per germline, CDR1 LNHDA and CDR2 SQIVND (reference sequence). V was pared by 1 base and J by 8 bases, with 14 bases between. The CDR3, as DNA: TGTGCCAGTAGTATAGGGTTGGGTTCGGACGGCTACACCTTC. It translates to CASSIGLGSDGYTF. The full variable domain, rest sourced from reference TRBV19 and TRBJ1-2, is DGGITQSPKYLFRKEGQNVTLSCEQNLNHDAMYWYRQDPGQGLRLIYYSQIVNDFQKGDIAEGYSVSREKKESFPLTVTSAQKNPTAFYLCASSIGLGSDGYTFGSGTRLTVV.

This clonotype was counted many times. This chain connects TRBV7-9 to TRBJ1-1, with D possibly matching TRBD1 (6 bases). V gave up 2 bases and J gave up 8 bases, with 15 bases separating them. CDR3 length: 14 amino acids. Germline CDR1 SEHNR, CDR2 FQNEAQ (reference sequence). CDR3: CASSLFQGPSEAFF. As DNA, the CDR3 is TGTGCCAGCAGCTTATTTCAGGGGCCCAGCGAAGCTTTCTTT.

This clonotype was seen ten or more times. V is TRBV7-2 and J is TRBJ1-5; D possibly corresponds to TRBD1 (5 bases). The CDR3 totals 17 residues. Germline assignment: CDR1 SGHTA and CDR2 FQGNSA. Between the trimmed V and J ends, which lost 5 bases and 0 bases, there was a span of 17 bases. The CDR3 is CASSPAGGRASNQPQHF. The CDR3 DNA is TGTGCCAGCAGCCCAGCCGGGGGTAGGGCTAGCAATCAGCCCCAGCATTTT.

This clonotype was counted ten times or more. The chain couples TRBV7-8 to TRBJ2-7; D may be TRBD1 (5 bases). Germline loops: CDR1 SGHVS, CDR2 FQNEAQ. Trimming left V 3 bases short and J 7 bases short, with 16 bases between. The CDR3 consists of 14 residues. The CDR3 DNA sequence: TGTGCCAGCAGCTTCAGTCAGGGCGGTTGGGAGCAGTACTTC. Translation gives CASSFSQGGWEQYF. The full variable domain, its missing parts supplied by reference TRBV7-8 and TRBJ2-7, is GAGVSQSPRYKVAKRGQDVALRCDPISGHVSLFWYQQALGQGPEFLTYFQNEAQLDKSGLPSDRFFAERPEGSVSTLKIQRTQQEDSAVYLCASSFSQGGWEQYFGPGTRLTVT.

The chain carries TRBV4-3 and TRBJ2-4; the match to TRBD1 covers 9 bases. V shed 0 bases, J shed 8 bases, and the junction held 5 bases outside the gene matches. Germline assignment: CDR1 LGHNA and CDR2 YSLEER. CDR3 length: 15 amino acids. CDR3 in DNA: TGCGCCAGCAGCCAAGAAAGTGGACAGGGGTACATTCAGTACTTC. Residues: CASSQESGQGYIQYF.

The table lists this clonotype with many counts. V usage is TRBV7-2 and J usage is TRBJ1-1, with D unresolved. Between the trimmed V and J ends, which lost 0 bases and 1 base, there was a span of 9 bases. Germline CDR1 SGHTA, CDR2 FQGNSA. The CDR3 sequence is 15 residues long. This CDR3 reads CASSLAFTANTEAFF. CDR3 DNA: TGTGCCAGCAGCTTAGCATTTACGGCGAACACTGAAGCTTTCTTT.

The chain joins TRBV11-2 to TRBJ2-7; TRBD2 aligns across 8 bases. CDR1 SGHAT and CDR2 FQNNGV come from the germline V gene. J gave up 3 bases and V 8 bases, and 6 bases lay outside the gene matches. The CDR3 is 13 residues long. The CDR3 DNA sequence: TGTGCCAGCCGTAAAGCGGGAGTCTACGAGCAGTACTTC. Amino acid sequence: CASRKAGVYEQYF.

This clonotype was seen repeatedly, ten times or more. The chain couples TRBV7-9 to TRBJ2-7, with 7 bases that match TRBD1. The V gene's germline CDR1 is SEHNR and CDR2 FQNEAQ (reference sequence). Trimming at V came to 2 bases and at J to 2 bases, leaving 6 bases not matched to a gene. The CDR3 sequence is 15 residues long. The CDR3 coding sequence is TGTGCCAGCAGCTTATCTAGACAGGGTACCTACGAGCAGTACTTC. Encoded protein: CASSLSRQGTYEQYF.

This clonotype has at least ten counts. This chain uses TRBV4-3 with TRBJ1-5; no clear D. CDR3 length: 16 residues. The V gene lost 4 bases and the J gene lost 0 bases, with 13 bases spanning the gap. CDR1 and CDR2 from the germline V gene are LGHNA and YSLEER. In DNA form, the CDR3 reads TGCGCCAGCAGCCCCGAGTACACATATAGCAATCAGCCCCAGCATTTT. Residues: CASSPEYTYSNQPQHF.

In this sample, this clonotype turned up many times. This chain connects TRBV7-2 to TRBJ1-1, with 7 bases aligning to TRBD1. The CDR3 length is 14 residues. Germline CDR1 reads SGHTA; CDR2 reads FQGNSA. Germline trimming cut 6 bases from V and 1 base from J; bases unmatched to any gene: 5. CDR3 protein: CASRYRGGNTEAFF. The CDR3 DNA reads TGTGCCAGCAGATACAGGGGTGGGAACACTGAAGCTTTCTTT.

This clonotype turned up a few times. The chain joins TRBV4-3 to TRBJ2-2; D may match TRBD1 or TRBD2 (6 bases each). This CDR3 spans 16 amino acids. V lost 0 bases and J 4 bases, leaving 12 bases between the germline ends. Germline CDR1 is LGHNA and CDR2 is YSLEER. The CDR3, as DNA: TGCGCCAGCAGCCAAGATGGAGGGGGGTTCACCGGGGAGCTGTTTTTT. This translates into CASSQDGGGFTGELFF.